The clone carrying this T cell receptor (beta chain) came up once. This record belongs to a study of OX40 agonist ivuxolimab in advanced cancers. Trimming removed 4 bases from V and 7 bases from J, with 7 bases in between. The germline CDR1 and CDR2 sequences are SGHVS and FNYEAQ. The CDR3 runs to 12 residues. The repertoire was sequenced with immunoSEQ multiplex PCR; TCRdb's copy has only in-frame clones and lacks some. The table has some 78,000 clones, 88% seen once. This TCR was recovered from an adult with an advanced solid tumor such as melanoma, head and neck, liver or kidney cancer. V is TRBV7-6 and J is TRBJ2-2; D not certain. Specimen: CD4+ or CD8+ T cells sorted from blood, collected in a trial of the OX40 agonist ivuxolimab. The CDR3 sequence is CASSSWGGELFF. The CDR3 coding sequence is TGTGCCAGCAGCTCCTGGGGCGGGGAGCTGTTTTTT.